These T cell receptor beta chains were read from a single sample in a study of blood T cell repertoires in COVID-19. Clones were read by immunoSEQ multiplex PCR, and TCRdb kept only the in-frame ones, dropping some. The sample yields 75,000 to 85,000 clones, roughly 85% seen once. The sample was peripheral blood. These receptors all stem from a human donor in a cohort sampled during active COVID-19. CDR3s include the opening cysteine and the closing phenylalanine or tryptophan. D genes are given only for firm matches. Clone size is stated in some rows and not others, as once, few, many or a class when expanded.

CDR3aa: CASSSRGGSPLHF
CDR3nt: TGTGCCAGCAGCTCCAGGGGAGGGTCACCCCTCCACTTT
d_gene: -
abundance: -
j_gene: TRBJ1-6
v_gene: TRBV7-2

CDR3aa: CASSSGTGLSGELFF
CDR3nt: TGTGCCAGCAGCTCCGGGACAGGGCTGTCCGGGGAGCTGTTTTTT
d_gene: TRBD1
abundance: -
j_gene: TRBJ2-2
v_gene: TRBV9

CDR3aa: CASSSGANQPQHF
CDR3nt: TGTGCCAGCAGTTCAGGGGCCAATCAGCCCCAGCATTTT
d_gene: -
abundance: once
j_gene: TRBJ1-5
v_gene: TRBV28

CDR3aa: CAGSLGLAEADTQYF
CDR3nt: TGTGCCGGGTCACTAGGACTAGCGGAAGCAGATACGCAGTATTTT
d_gene: TRBD2
abundance: -
j_gene: TRBJ2-3
v_gene: TRBV18

CDR3aa: CASTGNYGYTF
CDR3nt: TGTGCCAGTACAGGAAACTATGGCTACACCTTC
d_gene: -
abundance: -
j_gene: TRBJ1-2
v_gene: TRBV28

CDR3aa: CASSQESLGGWGGYTF
CDR3nt: TGCGCCAGCAGCCAAGAGTCATTAGGAGGGTGGGGTGGCTACACCTTC
d_gene: -
abundance: -
j_gene: TRBJ1-2
v_gene: TRBV4-1

CDR3aa: CASSPGLVGSYNEQFF
CDR3nt: TGTGCCAGCAGCCCGGGACTAGTTGGATCCTACAATGAGCAGTTCTTC
d_gene: TRBD2
abundance: once
j_gene: TRBJ2-1
v_gene: TRBV14

CDR3aa: CSALSGVRGSSYEQYF
CDR3nt: TGCAGCGCCCTGTCCGGGGTTCGAGGCAGCTCCTACGAGCAGTACTTC
d_gene: -
abundance: -
j_gene: TRBJ2-7
v_gene: TRBV29-1

CDR3aa: CASSRTADTEAFF
CDR3nt: TGTGCCAGCAGCCGGACAGCTGACACTGAAGCTTTCTTT
d_gene: -
abundance: -
j_gene: TRBJ1-1
v_gene: TRBV7-3

CDR3aa: CASSLRTGGTGELFF
CDR3nt: TGTGCCAGCAGCCTTAGGACAGGGGGCACCGGGGAGCTGTTTTTT
d_gene: TRBD1
abundance: -
j_gene: TRBJ2-2
v_gene: TRBV7-9

CDR3aa: CAWSGGLSNYGYTF
CDR3nt: TGTGCCTGGAGTGGAGGACTGTCGAACTATGGCTACACCTTC
d_gene: -
abundance: -
j_gene: TRBJ1-2
v_gene: TRBV30

CDR3aa: CASSLSVSGNNQPQHF
CDR3nt: TGTGCCAGCAGCTTGTCAGTGTCAGGGAACAATCAGCCCCAGCATTTT
d_gene: -
abundance: -
j_gene: TRBJ1-5
v_gene: TRBV5-8